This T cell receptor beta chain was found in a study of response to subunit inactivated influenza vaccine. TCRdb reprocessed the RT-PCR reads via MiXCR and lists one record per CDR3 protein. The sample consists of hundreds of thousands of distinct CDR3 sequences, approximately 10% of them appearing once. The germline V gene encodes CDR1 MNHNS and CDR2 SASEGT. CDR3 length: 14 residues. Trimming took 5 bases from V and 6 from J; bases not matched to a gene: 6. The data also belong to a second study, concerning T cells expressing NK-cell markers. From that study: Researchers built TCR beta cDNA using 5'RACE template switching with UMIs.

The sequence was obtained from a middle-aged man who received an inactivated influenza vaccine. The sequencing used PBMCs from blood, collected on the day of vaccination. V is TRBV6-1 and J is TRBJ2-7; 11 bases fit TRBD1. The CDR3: CASSRDRGLGEQYF. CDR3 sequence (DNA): TGTGCCAGCAGTAGGGACAGGGGGTTAGGCGAGCAGTACTTC.